This TCR beta chain was identified during a study of radiotherapy plus CTLA-4 blockade in lung cancer. The repertoire was sequenced with immunoSEQ multiplex PCR; TCRdb's copy has only in-frame clones and lacks some. This repertoire shows about 25,000 clones, about 71% found once; its top ten account for more than 3%. The CDR3 is 18 residues long. The V gene's germline CDR1 is SGHAT and CDR2 FQNNGV. V shed 0 bases, J shed 0 bases, and the junction held 7 bases outside the gene matches. Points on this clone: The target antigen is unknown.

Study findings and constraints: After radiotherapy and ipilimumab, tumor-derived clones expanded in peripheral blood.

The source was peripheral blood, collected from a patient treated with radiotherapy plus ipilimumab. This TCR was sampled from a human donor with non-small cell lung cancer whose response to radiotherapy plus ipilimumab could not be evaluated. The J gene is TRBJ1-1, the V gene TRBV11-2, with 10 bases identical to TRBD1. The CDR3 protein is CASSLDRDRGTVNTEAFF. The CDR3 region has the DNA TGTGCCAGCAGCTTAGATCGGGACAGGGGCACCGTGAACACTGAAGCTTTCTTT.